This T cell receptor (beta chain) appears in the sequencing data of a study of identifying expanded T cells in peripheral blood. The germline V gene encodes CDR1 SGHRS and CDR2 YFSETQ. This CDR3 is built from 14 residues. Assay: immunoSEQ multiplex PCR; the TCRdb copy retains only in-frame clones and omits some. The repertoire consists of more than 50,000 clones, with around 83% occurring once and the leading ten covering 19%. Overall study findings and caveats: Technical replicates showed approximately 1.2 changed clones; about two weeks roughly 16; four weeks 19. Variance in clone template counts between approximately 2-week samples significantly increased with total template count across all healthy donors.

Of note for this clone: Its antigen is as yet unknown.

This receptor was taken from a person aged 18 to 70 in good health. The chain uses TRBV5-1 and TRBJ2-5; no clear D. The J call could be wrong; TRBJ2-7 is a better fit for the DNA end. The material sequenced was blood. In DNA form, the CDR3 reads TGCGCCAGCAGCTTGCAAGGGTTGTCAGACGAGCAGTACTTC. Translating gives CASSLQGLSDEQYF.